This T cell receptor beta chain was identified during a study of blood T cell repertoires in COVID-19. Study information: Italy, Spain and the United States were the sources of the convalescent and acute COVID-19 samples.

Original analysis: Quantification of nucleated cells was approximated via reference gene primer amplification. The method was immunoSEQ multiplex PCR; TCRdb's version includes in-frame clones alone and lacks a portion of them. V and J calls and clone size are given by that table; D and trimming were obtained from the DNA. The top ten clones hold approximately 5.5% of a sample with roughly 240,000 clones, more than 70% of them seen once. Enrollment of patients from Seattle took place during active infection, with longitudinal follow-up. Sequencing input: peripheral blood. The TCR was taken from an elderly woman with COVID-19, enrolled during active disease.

The CDR3, as DNA: TGCGCCAGCAGCTTAGAACCGGGACAGGGGTATGAAAAACTGTTTTTT. It is translated as CASSLEPGQGYEKLFF. The chain recombines TRBV5-1 with TRBJ1-4; 10 bases are a match to TRBD1. V was clipped by 2 bases and J by 6 bases; unmatched bases: 7. The germline V gene encodes CDR1 SGHRS and CDR2 YFSETQ. The CDR3 sequence is 16 residues long.